This TCR beta chain was observed in a study of blood T cell repertoires in COVID-19. Looking at the study overall: T cells, B-cell-depleted T cells, or PBMCs provided the cDNA or gDNA that served as material.

How the authors handled the data: Researchers report that nucleated cell counts were estimated from reference gene primer amplification. Assay: immunoSEQ multiplex PCR; the TCRdb copy retains only in-frame clones and omits some. V, J and clone size are taken as reported in that table, and D and trimming were inferred from the DNA itself. The table lists about 73,000 clones, over 80% of them singletons. The CDR3 is 15 amino acids. Germline lookup yields CDR1 MNHEY and CDR2 SVGAGI. V shed 8 bases, J shed 2 bases, and the junction held 9 bases outside the gene matches. The specimen was peripheral blood. This rearrangement joins TRBV6-5 to TRBJ2-7; 10 nucleotides agree with TRBD1. The TCR comes from a man aged 80 or over with active or convalescent COVID-19. The CDR3 bases are TGTGCCAGCGAAAGTCCCGGGACAGGGGCCTACGAGCAGTACTTC. Amino acids: CASESPGTGAYEQYF.